This T cell receptor (beta chain) was captured in a study of blood T cell repertoires in COVID-19. Overall study: In each case, the material was cDNA or gDNA derived from T cells, B-cell-depleted T cells, or PBMCs.

Germline lookup yields CDR1 KGHSH and CDR2 LQKENI. The CDR3 has 13 amino acids. The V gene lost 6 bases and the J gene lost 6 bases, with 14 bases spanning the gap. Original methodology: Using reference gene primer amplification, nucleated cell counts were estimated. Sequencing used immunoSEQ multiplex PCR; TCRdb keeps in-frame clones, though not all of them. V, J and clone size are taken as reported in that table, and D and trimming were inferred from the DNA itself. Here the sample spans roughly 360,000 clones, around 87% being singletons. Sequencing used PBMCs or T cells enriched from blood (not recorded which). The TCR originated in a man aged 25-45 years who had recovered from COVID-19. This chain links TRBV18 with TRBJ1-1; no definite D call. CDR3 bases: TGTGCCAGCTCCAATTCACCGGGTGCTGAAGCTTTCTTT. It encodes CASSNSPGAEAFF.